This record covers a single TCR beta chain. Its antigen remains undetermined. No much larger clone exists at a distance of one base, and base qualities are not known. Library preparation used the immunoSEQ multiplex PCR assay. For TCR sequencing, RNA was extracted from every sample and reverse transcribed into cDNA to serve as template. First-strand cDNA was synthesized with SuperScript III using a 2:1 mix of oligo-dT and random hexamers. A synthetic immune receptor repertoire was used to measure amplification bias, and any remaining bias was corrected computationally. The study's own analysis went as follows. Raw reads were preprocessed to remove errors, and CDR3 was defined according to IMGT conventions as the region from the conserved cysteine to phenylalanine. To get clonality, Shannon entropy was normalized by log2 of the number of productive unique TCRs and the result was subtracted from 1. Whether each scalp clone was CD4 or CD8 was inferred by checking scalp TCRbeta sequences against the CD4 and CD8 repertoires from sorted blood. The table comes from immuneACCESS by way of TCRdb, which keeps in-frame sequences with V and J called. Part of the clones is missing from these tables; in studies checked, under half for an unresolved V gene and the rest for unknown reasons. That table supplies the V and J calls and clone size; D and trimming were determined from the DNA. The sample has about 150,000 clones on record, 87% of them singletons. Approximately 15% of the sample is taken by the ten largest.

This specimen belongs to a study of CD8+ T cells in alopecia areata (dated by TCRdb to between 2017 and 2018). Some background on the complete study: Treated patients were enrolled in an open-label pilot trial of oral tofacitinib, 5 to 10 mg twice daily, for moderate-to-severe alopecia areata. In both human patients and the C3H/HeJ mouse model, the study applied high-throughput TCRbeta sequencing to look at T cell clonal expansion in alopecia areata. In humans, TCRbeta sequencing was performed on scalp tissue and on sorted CD4+ and CD8+ peripheral blood T cells from healthy controls and from patients with patchy or totalis/universalis alopecia areata. Clonality in the scalp was compared among normal scalp (n=4), patchy alopecia areata scalp (n=8), and alopecia totalis/universalis scalp (n=8). Patients stayed on tofacitinib for 6 to 18 months and then had 6 months of follow-up off drug so that delayed response and recurrence could be assessed. TCRbeta CDR3 regions were amplified by immunoSEQ multiplex PCR using 35 Vbeta forward and 13 Jbeta reverse primers. RNA came from the PAXgene miRNA kit for fixed scalp, the miRNeasy kit for PBMCs, and the RNeasy kit for mouse skin. Tofacitinib-treated patients had biopsies at baseline and at 4 and 24 weeks of treatment, with a later scalp biopsy in several patients.

What the authors observed across the whole study: Higher clonality and more expanded CD8+ clones were observed in lesional scalp than in normal scalp, particularly in alopecia totalis/universalis, a finding suggestive of antigenic drive. Compared with mice, TCR sequences shared between patients were less clear, possibly partly because of HLA diversity across the patient population. Unlike mouse skin, where gammadelta T cells dominate, normal human skin contains resident alphabeta T cells that get sequenced too, which complicates analysis of the scalp TCR repertoire.

For CDR1 and CDR2, the germline V gene lists SGDLS and YYNGEE. The germline ends are 14 bases apart after V is trimmed by 6 bases and J by 4 bases. CDR3 length: 14 amino acids, cysteine to phenylalanine. Only the CDR3 part of the read is kept: 42 bases, read in frame from the first base. The time point label of this sample denotes: baseline before oral tofacitinib. From alopecia areata patients, peripheral blood was collected along with lesional scalp punch biopsies. PBMCs were isolated by density centrifugation and stained for CD3, CD4 and CD8, and CD4+ and CD8+ T cells were sorted on a FACSAria. This receptor was obtained from a human donor with alopecia areata. The source material was CD8+ T cells sorted from blood, sampled at week 0. The rearrangement combines TRBV9 with TRBJ2-1; a tentative D call is TRBD1 (6 bases match). The CDR3 protein sequence reads: CASNGERGYNEQFF. In nucleotide form, the sequence is TGTGCCAGCAACGGGGAGAGGGGGTACAATGAGCAGTTCTTC.